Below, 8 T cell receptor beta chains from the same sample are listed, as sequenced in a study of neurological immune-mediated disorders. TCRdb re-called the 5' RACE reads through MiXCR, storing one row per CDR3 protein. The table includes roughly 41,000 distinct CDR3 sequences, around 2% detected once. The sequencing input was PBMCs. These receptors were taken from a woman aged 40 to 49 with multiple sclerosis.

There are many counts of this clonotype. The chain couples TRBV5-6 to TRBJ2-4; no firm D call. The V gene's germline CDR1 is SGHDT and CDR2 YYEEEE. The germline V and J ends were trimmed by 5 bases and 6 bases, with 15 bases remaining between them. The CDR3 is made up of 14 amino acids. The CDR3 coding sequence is TGTGCCAGCAGTGGAGTAGTGACGGGAAACATTCAGTACTTC. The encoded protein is CASSGVVTGNIQYF.

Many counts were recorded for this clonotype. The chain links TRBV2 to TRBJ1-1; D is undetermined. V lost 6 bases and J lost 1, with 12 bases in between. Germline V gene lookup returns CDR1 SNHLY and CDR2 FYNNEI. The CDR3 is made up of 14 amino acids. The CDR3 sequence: CASRGWTENTEAFF. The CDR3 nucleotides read TGTGCCAGCAGGGGGTGGACGGAGAACACTGAAGCTTTCTTT.

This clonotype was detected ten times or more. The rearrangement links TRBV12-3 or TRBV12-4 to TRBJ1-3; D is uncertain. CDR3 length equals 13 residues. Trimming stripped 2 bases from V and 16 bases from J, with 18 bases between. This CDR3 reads CASSLIGSPQIYF. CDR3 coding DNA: TGTGCCAGCAGTTTAATTGGGTCCCCTCAAATTTATTTT.

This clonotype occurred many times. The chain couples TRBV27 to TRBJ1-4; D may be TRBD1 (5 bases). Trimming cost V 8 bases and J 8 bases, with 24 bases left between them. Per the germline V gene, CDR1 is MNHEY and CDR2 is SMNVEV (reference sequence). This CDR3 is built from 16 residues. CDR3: CASGSGRTAGGEKLFF. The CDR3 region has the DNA TGTGCCAGCGGGAGTGGACGGACCGCCGGGGGAGAAAAACTGTTTTTT.

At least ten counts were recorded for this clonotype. The CDR3 nucleotides are TGCGCCAGCAGCCCCCCGGGGGGGGCGTTCGATGGCTACACCTTC. The encoded protein is CASSPPGGAFDGYTF. The chain has TRBV5-1 and TRBJ1-2; D is perhaps TRBD1 (6 bases). CDR3 size: 15 residues. In germline, CDR1 is SGHRS, CDR2 YFSETQ. Trimming left V 4 bases short and J 6 bases short, with 19 bases between. The full variable domain, its missing parts supplied by reference TRBV5-1 and TRBJ1-2, is KAGVTQTPRYLIKTRGQQVTLSCSPISGHRSVSWYQQTPGQGLQFLFEYFSETQRNKGNFPGRFSGRQFSNSRSEMNVSTLELGDSALYLCASSPPGGAFDGYTFGSGTRLTVV.

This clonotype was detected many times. In DNA, the CDR3 is TGCGCCAGCAGCGGGGGAGACAGGGAGAACACTGAAGCTTTCTTT. As protein: CASSGGDRENTEAFF. This chain joins TRBV5-1 and TRBJ1-1; TRBD1 agrees at 7 bases. There are 15 residues in the CDR3. The trim removed 4 bases at V and 1 base at J, leaving 7 bases unmatched. Looked up from germline, CDR1 is SGHRS and CDR2 is YFSETQ.

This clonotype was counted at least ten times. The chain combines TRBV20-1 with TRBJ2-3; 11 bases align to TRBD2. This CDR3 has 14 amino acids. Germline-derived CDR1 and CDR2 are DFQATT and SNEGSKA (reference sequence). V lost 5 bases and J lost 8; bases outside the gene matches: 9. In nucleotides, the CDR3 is TGCAGTGCTTCGACTAGCGGGGCTCCCGGTACGCAGTATTTT. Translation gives CSASTSGAPGTQYF.

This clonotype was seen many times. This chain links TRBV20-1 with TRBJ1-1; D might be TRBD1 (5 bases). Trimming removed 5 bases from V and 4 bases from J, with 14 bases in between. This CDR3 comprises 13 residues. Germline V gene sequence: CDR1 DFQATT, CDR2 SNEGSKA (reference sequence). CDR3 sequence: CSALSGGTTEAFF. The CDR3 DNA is TGCAGTGCTCTTTCCGGGGGGACCACTGAAGCTTTCTTT.